This TCR beta chain was profiled in a study of blood T cell repertoires in COVID-19. As for the study in general: Spain, Italy and the United States supplied samples that represented acute and convalescent COVID-19. PBMCs, B-cell-depleted T cells, or T cells were the source of the cDNA or gDNA that made up the material.

Clones were read by immunoSEQ multiplex PCR, and TCRdb kept only the in-frame ones, dropping some. This sample carries over 200,000 clones, 75% to 90% of them seen once, and the ten largest clones take over 2%. V lost 2 bases and J lost 8, with 9 bases in between. This CDR3 region has 13 residues. The germline V gene has CDR1 SGHAT and CDR2 FQNNGV. The sequence came from a man between 25 and 39 years old who had recovered from COVID-19. The chain recombines TRBV11-2 with TRBJ2-2, with D perhaps TRBD2 (6 bases). The source material was peripheral blood. The CDR3 loop is CASSLLALGELFF. As DNA, the CDR3 is TGTGCCAGCAGCTTACTAGCGTTGGGGGAGCTGTTTTTT.